This T cell receptor beta chain emerged from a study of PD-1 blockade in classical Hodgkin lymphoma. Only in-frame clones appear in the TCRdb table, and some are missing; sequencing was by immunoSEQ multiplex PCR. Of over 60,000 clones in the sample, roughly nine tenths are singletons; the top ten hold around 10%. Noted time point: cycle 4 day 1 (C4D1), after 5 to 7 weeks of nivolumab. Each patient experienced a relapse that followed autologous stem cell transplantation, and brentuximab vedotin exposure varied. Trimming removed 3 bases from V and 2 bases from J, with 11 bases in between. This CDR3 has 15 residues. Per the germline V gene, CDR1 is SNHLY and CDR2 is FYNNEI.

The rearrangement uses TRBV2 and TRBJ1-3, with D tentatively TRBD1 (5 bases). Here the sequenced sample was peripheral blood mononuclear cells (PBMCs), taken before the fourth cycle of nivolumab. The clonotype comes from a human donor with classical Hodgkin lymphoma. In DNA form, the CDR3 reads TGTGCCAGCAGTGAGTTACTGGGACCTGGAAACACCATATATTTT. Amino acid sequence: CASSELLGPGNTIYF.